This T cell receptor beta chain originates from a study of shared clonotypes between healthy human individuals (TCRdb year 2020). With respect to the entire study: Three men and a couple of women, aged 18 to 49 years, made up the cohort. Per donor, leukapheresis produced somewhere between about 0.9 and 9.5 billion PBMCs. The study deeply sequenced blood TCR repertoires of about 5 healthy adults to estimate repertoire size and the extent of clonotype sharing between individuals. To increase sequencing depth and limit assay-specific biases, TCR repertoire library preparation and sequencing were carried out by different laboratories using diverse techniques. For each donor, CD4 naive and CD4 memory were each run on three plates, CD8 naive on two plates, and CD8 memory on one plate.

What the work shows at the level of the full study, not this receptor alone: Roughly 5% of naive CD4, 3.5% of naive CD8, 2.3% of memory CD4, and 0.4% of memory CD8 clonotypes were shared across several donors. Sampling was restricted to blood, and TCR repertoires in tissues likely differ from the TCR repertoires found in blood. The genetic and exposure-history diversity represented was limited by the small number of donors. Even with the large sequencing depth, rarefaction of the sorted-subset datasets indicated that sequencing was incomplete. Larger estimated clonotype richness was generally found for naive subsets than for memory subsets. Pairwise subsampling led to the expectation that sequencing depth would affect the degree of clonotype sharing among donors. Higher generation probabilities were observed for clonotypes shared by all four sorted-subset donors than for non-shared clonotypes.

Including the terminal cysteine and phenylalanine, the CDR3 comprises 18 residues. CDR3 DNA is the only sequence kept; it has 54 bases, read in frame from the first base. The germline V gene (reference sequence) supplies CDR1 GTSNPN and CDR2 SVGIG. At the junction V is shortened by 2 bases and J by 0 bases, with 20 bases in between. The donors were healthy, HIV-negative adults who had no recently reported acute infections or vaccinations. Every donor was a Caucasian adult living in Nashville, Tennessee, USA. Magnetic negative selection was used to enrich CD4+ T cells, after which naive cells were positively selected on CD45RA and the negative fraction became the memory subset. After blood collection by leukapheresis, PBMCs were isolated using Ficoll-Histopaque density gradient centrifugation and then cryopreserved in the vapor phase of liquid nitrogen. Analytical flow cytometry was used to check the purity and quantity of every magnetically sorted T cell population. Each sorted fraction had its genomic DNA isolated and then quantified by UV absorbance on a Nanodrop 2000c.

This clone was counted at least ten times. Its specific antigen is unknown. No base qualities exist here, and no much larger clone lies one base off it. TCR CDR3 regions were amplified from genomic DNA by multiplex PCR using the deep immunoSEQ assay. Genomic DNA extracted from each cell subset was distributed evenly over all wells of several immunoSEQ 96-well plates, and each plate served as one replicate. For sorted subsets, 200 ng of genomic DNA, equivalent to some 30,000 T cell genomes, went into each replicate PCR. Purified libraries were quantified with a Qubit 3.0 fluorometer, sized on a Bioanalyzer 2100, and re-quantified with the KAPA Library Quantification kit. Every immunoSEQ 96-well plate was sequenced on a separate single-read 150-cycle Illumina NextSeq 550 flow cell. The paper's processing steps were these. The immunoSEQ output contained only junctional sequences without quality scores, so filtering could not match that applied to full-length reads. To assign V/J genes and CDR3, sequences were annotated using PyIR, a Python wrapper for IgBLAST v1.9, with IMGT germline references. Reads with weak V/J assignments (E-value above 1e-6), missing CDR3, stop codons, out-of-frame junctions, or ambiguous translated residues were removed. V3J clonotypes were defined as sequences sharing the same inferred V gene, J gene, and CDR3 amino acid sequence. Percentage overlap between repertoires was computed as shared unique clonotypes divided by the size of the smaller repertoire. Three approaches were used to assess repertoire richness: RTK rarefaction, the Chao1 estimator, and Recon v2.1 estimates of unobserved clonotypes. OLGA was used to compute generation probabilities for all TCRbeta clonotypes that the gDNA method yielded from a handful of donors. What TCRdb holds here is the immuneACCESS table cut down to in-frame rearrangements. Part of the clones is not present; checked against another copy, under half of the missing clones reflect an unresolved V gene, and the others are unexplained. V, J and clone size are taken as reported in that table, and D and trimming were inferred from the DNA itself. Recorded for this sample are hundreds of thousands of clones; 72% of them occurred a single time. Approximately 1.8% of the sample comes from the top ten.

This receptor was obtained from a woman aged 25-40 years in good health. The specimen was memory CD4+ T cells sorted from blood. The cell subset or site label, read with the paper, signifies: CD45RA-negative fraction. Recombination joined TRBV30 with TRBJ1-5; 5 matching bases give a weak D call of TRBD1. This receptor carries the CDR3 CAWSSSGTAALSNQPQHF. The DNA reads TGTGCCTGGAGTTCGTCCGGGACTGCTGCCCTTAGCAATCAGCCCCAGCATTTT.